These 17 T cell receptor beta chains were sequenced from one sample in a study of PD-L1 blockade in urothelial cancer. Time point reported: peripheral blood 6 weeks after treatment start. Data came from immunoSEQ multiplex PCR; TCRdb stores just in-frame clones and leaves some out. The sample includes roughly 100,000 clones, 83% of them seen just once. Sequenced here: PBMCs, sampled around atezolizumab (anti-PD-L1) treatment. Source of these receptors: a man in his sixties or seventies with urothelial cancer.

This chain connects TRBV2 to TRBJ1-1; D gene ambiguous. The CDR3 sequence is 13 residues long. V was cut by 3 bases and J by 1 base, with 6 bases left in between. Germline loops: CDR1 SNHLY, CDR2 FYNNEI. The CDR3: CASSEGRNTEAFF. CDR3 DNA: TGTGCCAGCAGTGAGGGCAGGAACACTGAAGCTTTCTTT.

The chain recombines TRBV11-3 with TRBJ2-7; TRBD1 agrees at 11 bases. Germline V gene sequence: CDR1 SGHNT, CDR2 YENEEA. The CDR3 has 15 residues. Trimming took 5 bases from V and 3 from J; bases not matched to a gene: 6. The DNA of the CDR3 is TGTGCCAGCAGCGTCTCCGGGACAGGGGGCTACGAGCAGTACTTC. Residues: CASSVSGTGGYEQYF.

The chain recombines TRBV5-1 with TRBJ2-7, with 9 bases identical to TRBD1. The CDR3 has 14 residues. After removal of 4 bases from V and 6 bases from J, the junction contained 8 bases not matched to a gene. Per the germline V gene, CDR1 is SGHRS and CDR2 is YFSETQ. CDR3 residues: CASSKGQGIGEQYF. As DNA, the CDR3 is TGCGCCAGCAGCAAGGGACAGGGCATTGGCGAGCAGTACTTC.

This chain links TRBV5-1 with TRBJ1-4; D ambiguous. The V end lost 0 bases, the J end lost 7 bases, and 13 bases lay between the germline ends. The germline V gene encodes CDR1 SGHRS and CDR2 YFSETQ. The CDR3 is made up of 15 amino acids. The CDR3 bases are TGCGCCAGCAGCTTGGTGGCGGGGAAGGGTGAAAAACTGTTTTTT. It yields the protein CASSLVAGKGEKLFF.

This chain connects TRBV7-2 to TRBJ2-1, with 8 bases matching TRBD2. V was pared by 5 bases and J by 6 bases, with 9 bases of the junction left unmatched. This CDR3 is built from 15 residues. Germline CDR1 and CDR2: SGHTA and FQGNSA. CDR3 nucleotides: TGTGCCAGCAGCCCCGTCCGGGGGGGTTCCAATGAGCAGTTCTTC. As protein: CASSPVRGGSNEQFF.

This clone was picked up one time. V and J are TRBV4-2 and TRBJ2-1; 8 bases line up with TRBD2. The germline V gene encodes CDR1 LGHNA and CDR2 YNFKEQ. This CDR3 comprises 18 residues. The V and J ends lost 0 bases and 6 bases, in that order; junction bases with no gene match: 13. DNA of the CDR3: TGTGCCAGCAGCCAAGATAGTCGACCCAGCGGGAGTCGCAATGAGCAGTTCTTC. This sequence encodes CASSQDSRPSGSRNEQFF.

The V and J genes are TRBV5-5 and TRBJ2-7, with 11 bases identical to TRBD1. The CDR3 extends over 15 amino acids. The germline V gene encodes CDR1 SGHKS and CDR2 YYEKEE (reference sequence). J was trimmed by 3 bases and V by 0 bases; bases with no gene match: 2. CDR3 protein: CASSLAGTGGYEQYF. As DNA, the CDR3 is TGTGCCAGCAGCTTGGCTGGGACAGGGGGCTACGAGCAGTACTTC.

V is TRBV30 and J is TRBJ2-7, with a weak D call TRBD2 (5 bases). This CDR3 spans 13 amino acids. The V gene lost 1 base and the J gene lost 7 bases, with 14 bases spanning the gap. In germline, CDR1 is GTSNPN, CDR2 SVGIG (reference sequence). CDR3 loop: CAWSGTKAGEQYF. The CDR3 bases are TGTGCCTGGAGTGGGACGAAGGCGGGTGAGCAGTACTTC.

Only one count was recorded for this clone. The chain has TRBV6-8 and TRBJ1-3; 9 bases line up with TRBD1. The CDR3 contains 14 residues. Per germline, CDR1 MNHGY and CDR2 SAAAGT. V lost 6 bases, J lost 4 bases, and 4 bases stayed unmatched. CDR3 nucleotide sequence: TGTGCCAGCAGCACGGACAGGGGCGGAAACACCATATATTTT. Translating gives CASSTDRGGNTIYF.

J is TRBJ1-1 and V is TRBV6-6; D gene uncertain. The CDR3 sequence is 12 residues long. Trimming shortened V by 2 bases and J by 8 bases, and 9 bases separated the two germline ends. Per the germline V gene, CDR1 is MNHNY and CDR2 is SVGAGI (reference sequence). The CDR3 DNA sequence: TGTGCCAGCAGTTACCCCGCCGGGGAAGCTTTCTTT. Protein sequence: CASSYPAGEAFF.

The gene calls are TRBV5-6 and TRBJ1-2; no clear D gene. The germline V gene encodes CDR1 SGHDT and CDR2 YYEEEE. The CDR3 is 12 amino acids. V gave up 4 bases and J gave up 8 bases, with 12 bases separating them. The DNA for the CDR3 is TGTGCCAGCAGCCTTCGGGTCGGGGGCTACACCTTC. Translating gives CASSLRVGGYTF.

The chain couples TRBV6-1 to TRBJ2-2; D is perhaps TRBD2 (6 bases). Germline V gene sequence: CDR1 MNHNS, CDR2 SASEGT. The CDR3 is 16 amino acids. Trimming stripped 0 bases from V and 3 bases from J, with 11 bases between. CDR3 sequence reads: CASSEASGLDTGELFF. The CDR3 coding sequence is TGTGCCAGCAGTGAAGCCAGCGGGTTGGACACCGGGGAGCTGTTTTTT.

The V gene is TRBV30, the J gene TRBJ1-4; 10 positions match TRBD1. This CDR3 comprises 14 residues. V trimming: 4 bases; J trimming: 5 bases; junction bases outside the gene matches: 4. Germline V CDR1 and CDR2: GTSNPN, SVGIG (reference sequence). CDR3 amino acids: CAWKRTGGNEKLFF. The CDR3 nucleotides read TGTGCCTGGAAAAGGACAGGGGGAAATGAAAAACTGTTTTTT.

This clone was detected once. This chain connects TRBV7-9 to TRBJ1-1; D gene ambiguous. Trimming pared 5 bases from V and 5 bases from J, leaving 15 bases between. The CDR3 consists of 14 residues. Germline lookup yields CDR1 SEHNR and CDR2 FQNEAQ (reference sequence). CDR3 sequence reads: CASSAGYGETEAFF. In DNA form, the CDR3 reads TGTGCCAGCAGCGCGGGGTATGGTGAGACTGAAGCTTTCTTT.

The chain employs TRBV19 and TRBJ1-6; 8 bases fit TRBD1. After removal of 5 bases from V and 18 bases from J, the junction contained 9 bases not matched to a gene. The CDR3 spans 12 residues. Germline V lookup: CDR1 LNHDA, CDR2 SQIVND (reference sequence). Here the CDR3 reads CASSQEGQVPHF. As DNA, the CDR3 is TGTGCCAGTAGTCAGGAGGGACAGGTACCCCACTTT.

The genes are TRBV29-1 and TRBJ2-3; D is perhaps TRBD1 (6 bases). Between the trimmed V and J ends, which lost 6 bases and 7 bases, there was a span of 17 bases. The CDR3 is made up of 13 amino acids. Per germline, CDR1 SQVTM and CDR2 ANQGSEA. This CDR3 reads CSVRSGARYTQYF. CDR3 coding DNA: TGCAGCGTGCGATCAGGGGCTCGATATACGCAGTATTTT.

The chain combines TRBV9 with TRBJ1-1; 7 nucleotides line up with TRBD1. The CDR3 runs 15 residues. The germline V gene has CDR1 SGDLS and CDR2 YYNGEE. The V segment lost 2 bases and the J segment 7 bases; nucleotides outside the gene matches: 11. The CDR3 spells CASSVLPGTANEAFF. The CDR3 nucleotides are TGTGCCAGCAGCGTCCTCCCTGGGACAGCTAATGAAGCTTTCTTT.